This T cell receptor beta chain was documented in a study of PD-1 blockade in classical Hodgkin lymphoma (dated by TCRdb to the early 2020s). A note on the overall study: Nivolumab dosing was 3 mg/kg intravenously every 2 weeks, continuing until either disease progression or unacceptable toxicity. The study used TCR beta sequencing and CyTOF to define a peripheral blood immune signature of response to PD-1 blockade in classical Hodgkin lymphoma.

The study at large found these results: Patients starting nivolumab less than 1 year after ASCT had lower diversity and were excluded from later analyses to avoid confounding by immune reconstitution. The study covered only a single clinical trial cohort, and the causes of the repertoire differences, possibly disease activity or prior therapy, were still not defined. Baseline TCR diversity was reported to be lower in newly diagnosed patients than in healthy donors, and even lower in relapsed/refractory patients. Trial patients achieving complete response had baseline diversity similar to newly diagnosed patients, whereas partial responders and progressors had significantly lower diversity. A significant rise by C4D1 was seen in CD4+ but not CD8+ TCR diversity (p=0.0027 vs p=0.16), with the rise being most apparent in complete responders (p=0.02).

The time point label corresponds to: cycle 2 day 1 (C2D1) of nivolumab. Every trial patient had relapsed after autologous stem cell transplantation, and cohorts A, B and C differed in prior brentuximab vedotin exposure. The trial cohort included 45 to 65 patients with relapsed/refractory classical Hodgkin lymphoma, and each patient had a best overall response of complete response, partial response or progressive disease. Trial patients were treated with single-agent nivolumab in the multi-cohort phase II CheckMate 205 trial. Best overall response was determined by an independent review committee according to the 2007 International Working Group response criteria. Trial PBMCs were collected just before the start of nivolumab (C1D1) and during therapy at cycle 2 day 1 and cycle 4 day 1. Peripheral blood was collected in 8 mL Vacutainer Cell Preparation Tubes, from which PBMCs were isolated by centrifugation and then cryopreserved.

V was cut back by 5 bases and J by 0 bases, leaving a gap of 10 bases between them. The germline V gene (reference sequence) gives CDR1 as MNHEY and CDR2 as SMNVEV. The CDR3, from cysteine to phenylalanine, totals 14 residues. The retained sequence is limited to the CDR3, 42 bases, with the frame set at the first base. The Qiagen DNeasy kit was used to extract genomic DNA from unsorted PBMCs and from the negatively selected CD4+ and CD8+ fractions. TCR beta CDR3 regions were amplified by immunoSEQ multiplex PCR using primers annealing to V and J segments. A synthetic immune receptor repertoire was used to minimize amplification bias, and remaining bias was computationally removed after sequencing. In the source study's methods: Custom Python scripts were used to quantify repertoire diversity as the Shannon entropy index. Unsorted, CD4+ and CD8+ repertoires were analyzed separately, except for combined analyses in which CD4+ and CD8+ sequences were merged in silico. Clonal expansion was defined as a frequency increase of at least 2-fold after treatment compared with C1D1, and clones undetected at baseline were assigned a pseudocount of 0.5. Clones with 0 or 1 copy at C1D1 were defined as singleton clones, while clones with 2 or more copies were defined as non-singleton clones. Clones expanded in unsorted samples were assigned a CD4+, CD8+ or unknown annotation through matching of protein sequences in sorted samples from the same patient. Diversity changes from C1D1 to C4D1 were tested in paired samples using Wilcoxon tests. In TCRdb, the immuneACCESS table is reduced to in-frame sequences with V and J assigned. These tables do not hold every clone; where another copy was compared, an unresolved V gene accounts for under half, and the others remain unexplained. The D gene and trimming were derived from the DNA, and the V and J assignments and clone size from that table. For this sample the table gives approximately 58,000 clones, of which about 91% were detected only once. The top ten clones comprise 10% of the sample.

A word on this clone: Its antigen is still unknown. There are no base qualities to consult, and no much larger clone falls within one base.

Sequenced material: peripheral blood mononuclear cells (PBMCs), taken before the second cycle of nivolumab. The sequence links TRBV27 to TRBJ1-1; no confident D gene assignment can be made. This receptor was taken from a human donor with classical Hodgkin lymphoma. The CDR3 protein is CASSAGLLNTEAFF. The DNA is TGTGCCAGCAGTGCGGGTCTCTTGAACACTGAAGCTTTCTTT.